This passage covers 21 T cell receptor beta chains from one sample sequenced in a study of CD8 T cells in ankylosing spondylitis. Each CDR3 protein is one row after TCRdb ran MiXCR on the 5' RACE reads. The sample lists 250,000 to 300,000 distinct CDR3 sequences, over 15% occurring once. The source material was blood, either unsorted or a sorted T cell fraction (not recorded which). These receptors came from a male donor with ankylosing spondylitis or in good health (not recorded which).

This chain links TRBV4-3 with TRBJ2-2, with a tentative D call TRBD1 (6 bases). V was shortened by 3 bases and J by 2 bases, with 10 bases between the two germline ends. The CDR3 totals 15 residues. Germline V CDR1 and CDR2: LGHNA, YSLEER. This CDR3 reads CASSHGQPNTGELFF. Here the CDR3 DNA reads TGCGCCAGCAGCCATGGACAGCCAAACACCGGGGAGCTGTTTTTT.

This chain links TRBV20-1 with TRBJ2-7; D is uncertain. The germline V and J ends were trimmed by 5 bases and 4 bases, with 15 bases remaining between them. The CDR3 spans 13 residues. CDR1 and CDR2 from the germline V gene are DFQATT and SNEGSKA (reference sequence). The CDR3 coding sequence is TGCAGTGCTCTTGGAACAGCTAGTTACGAGCAGTACTTC. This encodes CSALGTASYEQYF.

The CDR3 loop reads CASSFRHDLYF. CDR3 bases: TGTGCCAGCAGTTTTAGACATGATTTGTACTTC. This chain uses TRBV12-3 or TRBV12-4 with TRBJ2-7; no definite D call. This CDR3 is built from 11 residues. V lost 3 bases to trimming and J lost 12 bases, with 12 bases between them.

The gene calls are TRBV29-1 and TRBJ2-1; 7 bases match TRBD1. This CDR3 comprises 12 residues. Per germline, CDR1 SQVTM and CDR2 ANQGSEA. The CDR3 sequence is CSCRDSHNEQFF. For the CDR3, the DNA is TGCAGTTGCCGGGACAGCCACAATGAGCAGTTCTTC.

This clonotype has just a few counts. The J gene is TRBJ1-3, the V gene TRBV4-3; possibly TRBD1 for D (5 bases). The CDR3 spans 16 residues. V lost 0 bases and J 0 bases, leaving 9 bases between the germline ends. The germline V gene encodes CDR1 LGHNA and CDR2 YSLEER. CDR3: CASSQDRAGSGNTIYF. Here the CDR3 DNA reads TGCGCCAGCAGCCAAGACAGGGCGGGCTCTGGAAACACCATATATTTT.

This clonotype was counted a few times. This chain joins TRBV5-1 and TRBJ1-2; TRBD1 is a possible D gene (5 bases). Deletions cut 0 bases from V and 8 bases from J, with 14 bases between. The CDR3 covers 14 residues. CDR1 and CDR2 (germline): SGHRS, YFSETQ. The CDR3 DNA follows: TGCGCCAGCAGCTTGGAAGGCCAGGGAAGCGGCTACACCTTC. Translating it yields CASSLEGQGSGYTF.

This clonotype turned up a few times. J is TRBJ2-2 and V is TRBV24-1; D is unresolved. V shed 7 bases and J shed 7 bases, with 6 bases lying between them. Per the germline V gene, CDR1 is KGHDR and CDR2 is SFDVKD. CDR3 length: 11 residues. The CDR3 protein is CATSDGGELFF. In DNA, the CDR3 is TGTGCCACCAGCGACGGCGGGGAGCTGTTTTTT.

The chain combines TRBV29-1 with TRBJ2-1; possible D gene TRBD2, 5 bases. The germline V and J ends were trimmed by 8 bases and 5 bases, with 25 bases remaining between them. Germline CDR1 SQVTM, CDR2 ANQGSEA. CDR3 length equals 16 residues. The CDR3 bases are TGCAGCTCGGAGGCGGAAAAACTTGTCAATGACAATGAGCAGTTCTTC. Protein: CSSEAEKLVNDNEQFF.

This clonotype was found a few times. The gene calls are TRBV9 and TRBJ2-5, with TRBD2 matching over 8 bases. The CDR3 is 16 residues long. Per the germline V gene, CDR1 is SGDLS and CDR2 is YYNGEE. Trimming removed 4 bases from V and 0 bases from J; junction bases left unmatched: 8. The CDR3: CASSPTGGYYQETQYF. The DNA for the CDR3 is TGTGCCAGCAGCCCAACGGGGGGGTATTACCAAGAGACCCAGTACTTC.

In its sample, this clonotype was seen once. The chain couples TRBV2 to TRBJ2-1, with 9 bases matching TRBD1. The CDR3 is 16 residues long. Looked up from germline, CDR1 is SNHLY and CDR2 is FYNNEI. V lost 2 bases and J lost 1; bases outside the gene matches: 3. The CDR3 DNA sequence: TGTGCCAGCAGTGAATGGGGGACAGGGTCCTACAATGAGCAGTTCTTC. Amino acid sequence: CASSEWGTGSYNEQFF.

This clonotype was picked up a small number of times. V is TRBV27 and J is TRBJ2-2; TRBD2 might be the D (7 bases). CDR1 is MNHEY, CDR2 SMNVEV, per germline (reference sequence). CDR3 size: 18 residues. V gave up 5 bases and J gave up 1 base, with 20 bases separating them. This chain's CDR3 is CASSPLLSGEGNTGELFF. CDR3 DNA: TGTGCCAGCAGTCCACTCCTATCAGGGGAGGGGAACACCGGGGAGCTGTTTTTT.

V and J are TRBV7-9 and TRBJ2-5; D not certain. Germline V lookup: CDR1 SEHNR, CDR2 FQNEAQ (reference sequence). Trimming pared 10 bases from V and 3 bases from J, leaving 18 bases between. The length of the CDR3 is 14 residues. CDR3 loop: CAITASPGEETQYF. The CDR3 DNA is TGTGCCATCACGGCAAGCCCGGGCGAAGAGACCCAGTACTTC.

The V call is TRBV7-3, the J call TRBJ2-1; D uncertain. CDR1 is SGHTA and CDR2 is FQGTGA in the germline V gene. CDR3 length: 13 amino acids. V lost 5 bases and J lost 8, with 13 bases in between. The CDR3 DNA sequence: TGTGCCAGCAGCCCTGATACTACATATGAGCAGTTCTTC. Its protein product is CASSPDTTYEQFF.

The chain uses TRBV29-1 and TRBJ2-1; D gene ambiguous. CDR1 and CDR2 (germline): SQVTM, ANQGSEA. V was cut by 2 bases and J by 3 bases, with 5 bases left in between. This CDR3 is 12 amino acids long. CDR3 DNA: TGCAGCGTTGAACAGATCTACAATGAGCAGTTCTTC. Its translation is CSVEQIYNEQFF.

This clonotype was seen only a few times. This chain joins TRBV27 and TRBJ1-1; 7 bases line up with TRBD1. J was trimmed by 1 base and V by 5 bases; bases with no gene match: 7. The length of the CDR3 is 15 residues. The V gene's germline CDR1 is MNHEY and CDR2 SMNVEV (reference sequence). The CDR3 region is CASSPWDSENTEAFF. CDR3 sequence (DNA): TGTGCCAGCAGTCCCTGGGACAGCGAGAACACTGAAGCTTTCTTT.

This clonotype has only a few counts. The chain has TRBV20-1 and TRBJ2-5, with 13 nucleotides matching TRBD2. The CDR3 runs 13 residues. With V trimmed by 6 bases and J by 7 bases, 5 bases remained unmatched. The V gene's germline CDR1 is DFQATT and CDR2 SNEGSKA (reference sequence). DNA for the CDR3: TGCAGTGCCGGGACTAGCGGGGATAGGACCCAGTACTTC. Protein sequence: CSAGTSGDRTQYF.

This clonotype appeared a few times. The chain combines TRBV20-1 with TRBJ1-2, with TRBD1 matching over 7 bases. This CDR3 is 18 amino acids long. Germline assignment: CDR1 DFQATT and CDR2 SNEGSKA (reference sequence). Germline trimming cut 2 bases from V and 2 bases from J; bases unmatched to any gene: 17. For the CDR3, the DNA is TGCAGTGCTAGAACCGCTCAAAGTGAACCGGGACAGAACTATGGCTACACCTTC. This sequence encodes CSARTAQSEPGQNYGYTF.

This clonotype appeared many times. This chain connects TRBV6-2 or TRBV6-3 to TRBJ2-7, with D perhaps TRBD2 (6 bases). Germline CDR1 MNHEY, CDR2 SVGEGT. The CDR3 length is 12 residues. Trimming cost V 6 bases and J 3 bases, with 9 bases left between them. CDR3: CASRSGLYEQYF. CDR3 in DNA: TGTGCCAGCAGATCGGGACTCTACGAGCAGTACTTC.

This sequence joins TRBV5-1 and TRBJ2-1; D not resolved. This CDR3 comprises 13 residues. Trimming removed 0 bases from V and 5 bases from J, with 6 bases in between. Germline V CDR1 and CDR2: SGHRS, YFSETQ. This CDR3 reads CASSLGAHNEQFF. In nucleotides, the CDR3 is TGCGCCAGCAGCTTGGGTGCCCACAATGAGCAGTTCTTC.

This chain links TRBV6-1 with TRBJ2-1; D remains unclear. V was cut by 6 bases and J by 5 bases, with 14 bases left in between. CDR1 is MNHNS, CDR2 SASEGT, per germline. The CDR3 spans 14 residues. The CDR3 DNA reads TGTGCCAGCAGCATAGGTCCCCTAAACAATGAGCAGTTCTTC. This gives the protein CASSIGPLNNEQFF.

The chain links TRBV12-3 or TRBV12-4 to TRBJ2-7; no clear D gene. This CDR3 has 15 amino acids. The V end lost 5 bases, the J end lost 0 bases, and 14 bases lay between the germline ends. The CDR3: CASSDDGFTSYEQYF. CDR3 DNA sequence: TGTGCCAGCAGTGATGACGGTTTCACCTCCTACGAGCAGTACTTC.